This T cell receptor beta chain was captured by sequencing in a study of blood T cell repertoires in COVID-19. For the study at large: T cells, B-cell-depleted T cells, or PBMCs provided the cDNA or gDNA that served as material.

V gave up 5 bases and J gave up 10 bases; unmatched junction bases: 16. This CDR3 contains 17 residues. Germline values: CDR1 SGHTA, CDR2 FQGTGA. As handled by the study authors: Cell counts per sample came from amplifying reference gene primers. Clones were read by immunoSEQ multiplex PCR, and TCRdb kept only the in-frame ones, dropping some. V and J calls and clone size are as listed in that table; D and trimming were resolved from the DNA. The top ten clones hold approximately 0.5% of a sample with about 180,000 clones, more than 90% of them seen once. The receptor comes from a man aged 50 to 59 with acute or convalescent COVID-19. The source material was peripheral blood. The chain has TRBV7-3 and TRBJ2-1, with 11 bases aligning to TRBD2. CDR3 sequence: CASSLTGLAGGHSEQFF. The CDR3 DNA sequence: TGTGCCAGCAGCCTGACCGGACTAGCGGGCGGCCATTCGGAGCAGTTCTTC. The full variable domain, completed using reference TRBV7-3 and TRBJ2-1, is GAGVSQTPSNKVTEKGKYVELRCDPISGHTALYWYRQSLGQGPEFLIYFQGTGAADDSGLPNDRFFAVRPEGSVSTLKIQRTERGDSAVYLCASSLTGLAGGHSEQFFGPGTRLTVL.